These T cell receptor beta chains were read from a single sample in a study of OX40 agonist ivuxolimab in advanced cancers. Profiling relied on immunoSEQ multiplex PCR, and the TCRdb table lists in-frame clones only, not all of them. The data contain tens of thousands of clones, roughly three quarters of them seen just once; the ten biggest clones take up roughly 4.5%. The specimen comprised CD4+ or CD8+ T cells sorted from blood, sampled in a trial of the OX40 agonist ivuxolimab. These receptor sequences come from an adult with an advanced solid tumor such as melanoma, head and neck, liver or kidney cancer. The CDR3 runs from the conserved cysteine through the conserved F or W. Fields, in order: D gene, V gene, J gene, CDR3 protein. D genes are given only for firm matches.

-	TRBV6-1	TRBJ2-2	CASSVGATNTGELFF
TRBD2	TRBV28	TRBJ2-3	CASRPLAGDDSDTQYF
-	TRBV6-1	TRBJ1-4	CASSEISRRNEKLFF
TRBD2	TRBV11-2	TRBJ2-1	CASSSSRLAGRGGEQFF
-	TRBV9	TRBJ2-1	CASSVQGGSYNEQFF
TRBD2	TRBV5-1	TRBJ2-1	CASSPLAGGPGNEQFF
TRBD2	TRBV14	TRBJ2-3	CASSPFGAASGGRSTDTQYF
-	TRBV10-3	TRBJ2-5	CAISESPGTAEETQYF
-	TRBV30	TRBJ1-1	CAWRAGGTRSEAFF
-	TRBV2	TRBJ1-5	CASSAWGANQPQHF
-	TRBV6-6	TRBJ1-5	CASILRGSVSNQPQHF
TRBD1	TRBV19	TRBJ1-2	CASSMGQAYGYTF
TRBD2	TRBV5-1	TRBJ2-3	CASSSQTSGGPTDTQYF
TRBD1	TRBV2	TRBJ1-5	CASSADRASNQPQHF
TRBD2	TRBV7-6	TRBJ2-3	CASSSASGSTDTQYF
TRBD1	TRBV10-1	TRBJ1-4	CASSRDRADEKLFF
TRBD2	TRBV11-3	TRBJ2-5	CASSLGRLAGLETQYF
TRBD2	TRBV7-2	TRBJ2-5	CASSLGLAGARETQYF
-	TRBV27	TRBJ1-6	CASSFQDYNSPLHF
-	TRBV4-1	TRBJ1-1	CASSQATTGGTEAFF
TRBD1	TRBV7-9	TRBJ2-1	CASSLALARDRGYNEQFF
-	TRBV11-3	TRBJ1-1	CASSLSNGGTEAFF
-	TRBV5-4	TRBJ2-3	CASSTRGIWADTQYF
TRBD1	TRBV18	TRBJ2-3	CASSLYDRGAADTQYF
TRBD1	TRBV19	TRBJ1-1	CASSIGTAAGIAFF
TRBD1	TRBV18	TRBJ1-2	CASSLHPDRGPYGYTF
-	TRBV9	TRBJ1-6	CASSVYGRENSPLHF
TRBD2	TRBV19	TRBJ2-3	CASNQIAGGRDTQYF
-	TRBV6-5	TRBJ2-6	CASSYSQASGANVLTF
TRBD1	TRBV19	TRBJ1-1	CASSIGGTAGAFF
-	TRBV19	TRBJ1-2	CASSIGGGNYGYTF
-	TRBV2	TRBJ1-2	CASGVGGVAGYTF
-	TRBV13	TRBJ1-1	CASHPRRGLNTEAFF
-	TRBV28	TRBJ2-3	CASSLDSTDTQYF
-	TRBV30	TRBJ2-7	CAWSVPRQFLAYEQYF
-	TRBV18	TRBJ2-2	CASSPNLLQNTGELFF
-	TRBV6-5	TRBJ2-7	CASSLLGYEQYF
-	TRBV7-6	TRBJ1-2	CASSLTVRGWANYGYTF
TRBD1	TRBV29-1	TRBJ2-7	CSVTGEYYEQYF
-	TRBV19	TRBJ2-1	CASAANGGAYNEQFF
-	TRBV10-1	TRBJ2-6	CASSAPGANVLTF
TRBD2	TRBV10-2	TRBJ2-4	CASTARGGAKNIQYF
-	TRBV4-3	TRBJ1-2	CASSQDRAPYGYTF
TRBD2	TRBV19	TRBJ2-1	CASSIKGLAGVSYNEQFF
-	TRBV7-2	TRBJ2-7	CASSLGGAIVEQYF
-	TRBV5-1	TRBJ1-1	CASSFTMATEAFF
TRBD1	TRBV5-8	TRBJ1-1	CASRRGGGQGGTEAFF
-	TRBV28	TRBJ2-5	CASSWFGETQYF